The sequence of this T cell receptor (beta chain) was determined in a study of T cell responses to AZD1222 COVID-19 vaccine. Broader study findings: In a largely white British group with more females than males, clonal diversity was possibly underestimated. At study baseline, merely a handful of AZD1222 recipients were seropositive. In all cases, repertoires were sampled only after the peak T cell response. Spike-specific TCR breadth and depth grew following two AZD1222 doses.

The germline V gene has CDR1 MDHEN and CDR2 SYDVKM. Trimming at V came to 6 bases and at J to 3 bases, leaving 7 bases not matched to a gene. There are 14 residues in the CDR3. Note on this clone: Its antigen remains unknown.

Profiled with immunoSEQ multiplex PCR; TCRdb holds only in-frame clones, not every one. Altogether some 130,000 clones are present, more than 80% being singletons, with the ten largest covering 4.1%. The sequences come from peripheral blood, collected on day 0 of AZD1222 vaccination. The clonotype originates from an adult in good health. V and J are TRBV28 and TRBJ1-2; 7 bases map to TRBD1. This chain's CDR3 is CASSMRGRDYGYTF. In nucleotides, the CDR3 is TGTGCCAGCAGCATGAGGGGGCGGGACTATGGCTACACCTTC.